This TCR beta chain was sequenced in a study of blood T cell repertoires in COVID-19. About the study: The samples span acute and convalescent COVID-19 from the United States, Italy and Spain.

Data came from immunoSEQ multiplex PCR; TCRdb stores just in-frame clones and leaves some out. The data contain approximately 180,000 clones, about 88% of them singletons. Looked up from germline, CDR1 is SGDLS and CDR2 is YYNGEE. The CDR3 is made up of 13 amino acids. The V gene end was trimmed by 0 bases and the J gene end by 5 bases; junction bases not matched to a gene: 0. All enrollees were about 18 to 89 years old and from 24 US areas. Source material: PBMCs or T cells enriched from blood (not recorded which). This chain links TRBV9 with TRBJ1-2; 8 bases map to TRBD1. The origin of this receptor is a middle-aged woman with acute COVID-19. The CDR3 loop reads CASSVGDRYGYTF. In DNA, the CDR3 is TGTGCCAGCAGCGTAGGGGACAGGTATGGCTACACCTTC.